The rows below give T cell receptor beta chains drawn from one sample of a study of T cells in Graves' hyperthyroidism and ophthalmopathy. TCRdb reprocessed the multiplex PCR reads with MiXCR, giving one entry per CDR3 protein. The repertoire consists of approximately 610,000 distinct CDR3 sequences, with 15% to 20% occurring once and the leading ten covering 18%. The sample comprised blood. The origin of the receptors is a woman under 30 with Graves' hyperthyroidism. Each CDR3 is given with its conserved first and last residue. D genes are given only for firm matches. Only part of the rows carry a size: once, few, many, or a class if the clone is expanded.

clone_size d_call j_call cdr3_length v_call cdr3_nt cdr3_aa
many - TRBJ2-1 11 TRBV20-1 TGCAGTGCTACTTCCAGGGACACCCCGTTCTTC CSATSRDTPFF
- - TRBJ2-1 14 TRBV20-1 TGCAGTGCTAGGGGGGACCTCGTCTACAATGAGCAGTTCTTC CSARGDLVYNEQFF
- TRBD2 TRBJ2-7 16 TRBV3-1 TGTGCCAGCAGCCCTCGGGTAGCGGGGCCTGGAGGCGAGCAGTACTTC CASSPRVAGPGGEQYF
many - TRBJ2-3 16 TRBV2 TGTGCCAGCAGTGAAGCGGGCGGTTTCTCCACAGATACGCAGTATTTT CASSEAGGFSTDTQYF
many - TRBJ1-3 14 TRBV30 TGTGCCTGGAGTGAAGCCCTCTCTGGAAACACCATATATTTT CAWSEALSGNTIYF
many - TRBJ2-1 16 TRBV6-2/TRBV6-3 TGTGCCAGCAGTTTACCGCGGGACACGCCCTTCAATGAGCAGTTCTTC CASSLPRDTPFNEQFF
- - TRBJ1-1 16 TRBV7-9 TGTGCCAGCAGCCCGAAAGGTGGGGGAGGGATCACTGAAGCTTTCTTT CASSPKGGGGITEAFF
few - TRBJ1-6 15 TRBV19 TGTGCCAGTACCTCGACAGGAATTCCAAATTCACCCCTCCACTTT CASTSTGIPNSPLHF
few - TRBJ1-5 12 TRBV7-9 TGTGCCAGCAGCAAGGCAAATCAGCCCCAGCATTTT CASSKANQPQHF
- TRBD2 TRBJ2-1 16 TRBV12-3/TRBV12-4 TGTGCCAGCAGGGACCAATCTAGCGGTGTTTATAAGGAGCAGTTCTTC CASRDQSSGVYKEQFF
many TRBD2 TRBJ2-1 17 TRBV3-1 TGTGCCAGCAGCCAGGAACCGGGACTAGACTCCTACAATGAGCAGTTCTTC CASSQEPGLDSYNEQFF
many TRBD2 TRBJ2-2 16 TRBV7-8 TGTGCCAGCAGCCCGAAGAGCGGGAGGAGCACCGGGGAGCTGTTTTTT CASSPKSGRSTGELFF
many - TRBJ2-7 11 TRBV28 TGTGCCAGCAGTTTAAACGCCGAGCAGTACTTC CASSLNAEQYF
- - TRBJ1-3 16 TRBV18 TGTGCCAGCTCACCGCAAGTTTCTGGCTCTGGAAACACCATATATTTT CASSPQVSGSGNTIYF
many TRBD2 TRBJ2-7 14 TRBV6-1 TGTGCCAGCAGGAAGATAGCGGGAGACTACGAGCAGTACTTC CASRKIAGDYEQYF
many - TRBJ2-5 14 TRBV28 TGTGCCAGCAGTCCGCCCGGGACCGGGGAGACCCAGTACTTC CASSPPGTGETQYF
- TRBD1 TRBJ1-6 15 TRBV18 TGTGCCAGCTCGCTACGGACAGGGGTTAATTCACCCCTCCACTTT CASSLRTGVNSPLHF
many - TRBJ2-1 15 TRBV20-1 TGCAGTGCTAGAGGGCTGGCGGGCACCTACAATGAGCAGTTCTTC CSARGLAGTYNEQFF
- - TRBJ1-2 15 TRBV9 TGTGCCAGCAGCGTAGGGCTGGGCGCGAGTCGTGGCTACACCTTC CASSVGLGASRGYTF
- TRBD1 TRBJ2-5 16 TRBV30 TGTACCTGGAGTCCCGGGGACAGGGGAGTGGGGGAGACCCAGTACTTC CTWSPGDRGVGETQYF